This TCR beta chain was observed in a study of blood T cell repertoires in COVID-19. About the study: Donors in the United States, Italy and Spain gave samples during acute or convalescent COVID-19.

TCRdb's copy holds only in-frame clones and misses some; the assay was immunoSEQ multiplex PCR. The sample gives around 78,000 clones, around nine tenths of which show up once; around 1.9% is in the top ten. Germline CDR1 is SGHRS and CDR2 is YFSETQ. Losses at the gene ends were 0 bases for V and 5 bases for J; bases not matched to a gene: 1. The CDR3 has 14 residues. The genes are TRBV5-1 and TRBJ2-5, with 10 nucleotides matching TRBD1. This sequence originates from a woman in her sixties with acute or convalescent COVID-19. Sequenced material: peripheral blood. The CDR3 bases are TGCGCCAGCAGCTTGGGACAGGGGGCGGAGACCCAGTACTTC. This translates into CASSLGQGAETQYF. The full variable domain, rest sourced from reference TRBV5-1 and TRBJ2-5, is KAGVTQTPRYLIKTRGQQVTLSCSPISGHRSVSWYQQTPGQGLQFLFEYFSETQRNKGNFPGRFSGRQFSNSRSEMNVSTLELGDSALYLCASSLGQGAETQYFGPGTRLLVL.